A selection of T cell receptor beta chains follows, all from one sample in a study of T cell changes during pregnancy in multiple sclerosis. TCRdb's copy holds only in-frame clones and misses some; the assay was immunoSEQ multiplex PCR. The top ten clones hold approximately 0.36% of a sample with roughly 39,000 clones, approximately 91% of them seen once. The input for sequencing was CD4+ T cells from peripheral blood mononuclear cells, taken after pregnancy. All receptors come from a female donor in good health, enrolled as a control in a pregnancy study. Both conserved end residues are part of each CDR3. D genes are given only for firm matches. Some rows mark clone size as missing; the rest say once, few, many or name a class of expanded clone.

d_call clone_size j_call v_call cdr3_nt cdr3_aa
TRBD1 . TRBJ1-1 TRBV5-6 TGTGCCAGCAGCGAGACAGGGAGAGGTACTGAAGCTTTCTTT CASSETGRGTEAFF
. once TRBJ1-1 TRBV27 TGTGCCAGCAGTTTATTGGAGACCCCGAGGACTGAAGCTTTCTTT CASSLLETPRTEAFF
TRBD1 . TRBJ1-4 TRBV7-2 TGTGCCAGCAGCTTAGGACAGGGGGGAGAAAAACTGTTTTTT CASSLGQGGEKLFF
. . TRBJ2-1 TRBV7-7 TGTGCCAGCAGCTTTGCGCCGACTGCTGAGCAGTTCTTC CASSFAPTAEQFF
. once TRBJ1-1 TRBV9 TGTGCCAGCAGCGTGAACAGGGTGAACACTGAAGCTTTCTTT CASSVNRVNTEAFF
TRBD1 . TRBJ2-2 TRBV2 TGTGCCAGCAGTGACGTTTTCGGGACAGGAAACACCGGGGAGCTGTTTTTT CASSDVFGTGNTGELFF
TRBD1 . TRBJ1-4 TRBV30 TGTGCCTGGAGTGGACAGGGAGGAAAACTGTTTTTT CAWSGQGGKLFF
. . TRBJ1-4 TRBV6-5 TGTGCCAGCAGTTATAGAACAGCAACTAATGAAAAACTGTTTTTT CASSYRTATNEKLFF
TRBD2 . TRBJ2-2 TRBV9 TGTGCCAGCAGAACTAGCGGAGGCACCGGGGAGCTGTTTTTT CASRTSGGTGELFF
. . TRBJ2-5 TRBV5-1 TGCGCCAGCAGCTTGGGCAGGGGGGAAGAGACCCAGTACTTC CASSLGRGEETQYF
. . TRBJ1-2 TRBV5-1 TGCGCCAGCAGCTTGGTTAGAGAGGATGGCTACACCTTC CASSLVREDGYTF
TRBD1 . TRBJ2-1 TRBV10-3 TGTGCCATCAGTGGCCCCCATGACAGGGTAGTGAAAAATGAGCAGTTCTTC CAISGPHDRVVKNEQFF
TRBD1 . TRBJ1-2 TRBV7-9 TGTGCCAGCAGCTTTGAACGGGACAGCGGATATGGCTACACCTTC CASSFERDSGYGYTF
TRBD1 . TRBJ1-2 TRBV25-1 TGTGCCAGCAGTGAGCCCGACCGGGACAGGGGGGGGTATGGCTACACCTTC CASSEPDRDRGGYGYTF
. . TRBJ1-5 TRBV18 TGTGCCAGCTCACCACCGGGGCAGGAATTTAGCAATCAGCCCCAGCATTTT CASSPPGQEFSNQPQHF
TRBD2 . TRBJ2-3 TRBV19 TGTGCCAGTAGACTAGCGGGAGGGCCTACAGATACGCAGTATTTT CASRLAGGPTDTQYF
. . TRBJ1-2 TRBV10-3 TGTGCCATCAGTGAAGGCGGATCTAACTATGGCTACACCTTC CAISEGGSNYGYTF
TRBD1 . TRBJ1-2 TRBV7-8 TGTGCCAGCAGCTTAGCGCTAAAGGGGACAGGGACTAACTATGGCTACACCTTC CASSLALKGTGTNYGYTF
TRBD2 few TRBJ2-1 TRBV7-9 TGTGCCAGCAGTCGGACTAGCGGAAACAATGAGCAGTTCTTC CASSRTSGNNEQFF
. once TRBJ2-7 TRBV5-1 TGCGCCAGCAGCTTGAGGGGGTCCCCCTACGAGCAGTACTTC CASSLRGSPYEQYF
. . TRBJ2-7 TRBV7-8 TGTGCCAGCAGCTTTAGGGAGAGCTCCTACGAGCAGTACTTC CASSFRESSYEQYF
. once TRBJ1-1 TRBV30 TGTGCCTGGGGGGGAGGGCCGGCTTTCTTT CAWGGGPAFF
. . TRBJ1-2 TRBV5-1 TGCGCCAGCAGACCGTCCGGGGGACTAGCTAACTATGGCTACACCTTC CASRPSGGLANYGYTF
TRBD1 . TRBJ1-1 TRBV7-2 TGTGCCAGCAGCATATCACAGGGGTGGAACACTGAAGCTTTCTTT CASSISQGWNTEAFF